The rows below give T cell receptor beta chains drawn from one sample of a study of T cell changes during pregnancy in multiple sclerosis. Using immunoSEQ multiplex PCR, the repertoire was profiled, and TCRdb retains in-frame clones only, with some absent. Among tens of thousands of clones listed, more than 80% were seen once. The sample consisted of peripheral blood, taken in the first trimester of pregnancy. These receptors came from a female donor in good health, enrolled as a control in a pregnancy study. CDR3s include the opening cysteine and the closing phenylalanine or tryptophan. Each record gives: V gene, clone size, CDR3 protein. Rows may omit the clone size; those that give it use once, few, many or a size class.

TRBV5-6 NA CASSLTGSPSYEQYF
TRBV7-9 few CASSLGVSGQPQHF
TRBV7-9 NA CASSRDISINYGYTF
TRBV11-2 NA CASSLSGGRTDTQYF
TRBV5-6 NA CASSLGQGAYEQYF
TRBV5-4 NA CATLTSGGALDTQYF
TRBV5-6 NA CASRRDRAYEQYF
TRBV7-3 NA CASSLRGPVVHSYNEQFF
TRBV6-6 NA CASSIDRARMNQPQHF
TRBV30 NA CAWNQGPGTDTQYF
TRBV30 NA CAWSSSNAGLGPYNEQFF
TRBV30 few CAWSVRGGLYTEAFF
TRBV9 NA CASSVSGGYTYEQYF
TRBV27 NA CASSAKGAGFMNTEAFF
TRBV5-1 NA CASSFWPRDRNEKLFF
TRBV9 NA CASSVQIGGEQYF
TRBV4-3 NA CASSQDPSGGVYNEQFF
TRBV30 NA CAWSVYNEQYF
TRBV27 once CASSSGFTDEQYF
TRBV5-1 NA CASSLTSSTGELFF
TRBV9 once CASSVQGVDTEAFF
TRBV4-1 NA CASSHGTDNDEQFF
TRBV7-2 NA CASGGGSNYGYTF
TRBV5-6 NA CASSLWTSGGFNEQFF
TRBV5-1 NA CASSPDRLTYGYTF
TRBV6-5 NA CASSYSIGQGEAFF
TRBV6-5 NA CASSYTPGQRNTIYF
TRBV10-3 NA CAISETGLYEAFF
TRBV30 NA CALQGKGTGELFF
TRBV6-5 NA CASRQGNTIYF
TRBV5-5 NA CASSSTRGGQAYEQYF
TRBV4-1 NA CASSHMGVWDSSYEQYF
TRBV5-1 NA CASSSIEFYNEQFF
TRBV5-6 NA CASSGGVQDTQYF